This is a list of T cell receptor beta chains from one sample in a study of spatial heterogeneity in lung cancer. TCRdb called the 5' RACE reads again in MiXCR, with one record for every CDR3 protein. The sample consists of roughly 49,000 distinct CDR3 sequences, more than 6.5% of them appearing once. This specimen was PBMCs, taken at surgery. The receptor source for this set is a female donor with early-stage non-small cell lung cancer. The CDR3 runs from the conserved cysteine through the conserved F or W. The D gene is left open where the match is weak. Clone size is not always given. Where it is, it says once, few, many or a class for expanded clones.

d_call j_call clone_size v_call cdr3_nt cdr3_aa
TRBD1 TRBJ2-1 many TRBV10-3 TGTGCCATCAGCGAACCGACAGGGTGGCGCGAGCAGTTCTTC CAISEPTGWREQFF
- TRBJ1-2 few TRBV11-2 TGTGCCAGCAGCTGGTTAGCGGGACCCTATGGCTACACCTTC CASSWLAGPYGYTF
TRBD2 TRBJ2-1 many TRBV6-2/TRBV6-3 TGTGCCAGCAGCGTCGAGGGGCTAGCGGTCAATGAGCAGTTCTTC CASSVEGLAVNEQFF
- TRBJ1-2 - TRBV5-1 TGCGCCAGCAGCTTGGATCGTCTCTATGGCTACACCTTC CASSLDRLYGYTF
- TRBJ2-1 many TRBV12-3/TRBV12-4 TGTGCCAGCAGTTTACATCCTTGGAATGAGCAGTTCTTC CASSLHPWNEQFF
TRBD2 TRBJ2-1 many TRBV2 TGTGCCACGGCCGGACTAGCGGGATTTGGGGGTACCAATGAGCAGTTCTTC CATAGLAGFGGTNEQFF
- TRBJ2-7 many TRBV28 TGTGCCAGCAGTACCGGACACCTCGGTACCTACGAGCAGTACTTC CASSTGHLGTYEQYF
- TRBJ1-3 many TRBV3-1 TGTGCCAGCAGTCCAGGGGGAAACACCATATATTTT CASSPGGNTIYF
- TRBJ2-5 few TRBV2 TGTGCCAGCAGTGTTTTCCGGGACGAGGAGACCCAGTACTTC CASSVFRDEETQYF
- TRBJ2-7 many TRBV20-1 TGCAGCCCTGAACGGGGACACACCTACGAGCAGTACTTC CSPERGHTYEQYF
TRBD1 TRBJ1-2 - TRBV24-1 TGTGCCACCAGTGATGATCCCGGGACAGGGAGCGGCTACACCTTC CATSDDPGTGSGYTF
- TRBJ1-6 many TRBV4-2 TGTGCCAGCAGCCAACCGACCGAGAATTCACCCCTCCACTTT CASSQPTENSPLHF
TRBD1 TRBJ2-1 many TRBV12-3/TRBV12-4 TGTGCCAGCAGTCCCCAGTGGGGACAGGCTGCCGGGAATGAGCAGTTCTTC CASSPQWGQAAGNEQFF
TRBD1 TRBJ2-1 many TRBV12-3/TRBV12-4 TGTGCCAGCAGTCCCGGGACAGCCACCTCCGATAATGAGCAGTTCTTC CASSPGTATSDNEQFF
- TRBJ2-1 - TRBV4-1 TGCGCCAGCAGCCAAGATGCCGGATACAATGAGCAGTTCTTC CASSQDAGYNEQFF
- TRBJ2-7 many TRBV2 TGTGCCAGCAGTGCCCGCGGCGTTAGTTCCTACGAGCAGTACTTC CASSARGVSSYEQYF
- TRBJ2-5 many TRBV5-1 TGCGCCAGCAGCTTGGGACAGAGCCAAGAGACCCAGTACTTC CASSLGQSQETQYF
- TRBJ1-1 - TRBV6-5 TGTGCCAGCAGTTACAACAGGGCTGGGGACACTGAAGCTTTCTTT CASSYNRAGDTEAFF
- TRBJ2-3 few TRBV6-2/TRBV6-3 TGTGCCAGCAGTGACGGACATGGAGGCGCAGATACGCAGTATTTT CASSDGHGGADTQYF
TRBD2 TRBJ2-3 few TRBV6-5 TGTGCCAGCAGTTACTCGGGACTAGCGGGGGGGCCTGATACGCAGTATTTT CASSYSGLAGGPDTQYF
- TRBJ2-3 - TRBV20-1 TGCAGTGCTCCGCTAGGGGGGCAGACAGATACGCAGTATTTT CSAPLGGQTDTQYF
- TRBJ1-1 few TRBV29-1 TGCAGCGTCCGTCTGGGGTCTTGGGATTTGAACACTGAAGCTTTCTTT CSVRLGSWDLNTEAFF
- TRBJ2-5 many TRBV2 TGTGCCAGCAGCCTGCCGGGGTACCAAGAGACCCAGTACTTC CASSLPGYQETQYF
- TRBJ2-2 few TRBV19 TGTGCCAGTAGCCCCCTGACCCAGAGCCTCACCGGGGAGCTGTTTTTT CASSPLTQSLTGELFF
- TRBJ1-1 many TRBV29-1 TGCAGCGCAGGACTGAACACTGAAGCTTTCTTT CSAGLNTEAFF
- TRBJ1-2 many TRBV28 TGTGCCAGCAGTTTTAATGATGGCTACACCTTC CASSFNDGYTF
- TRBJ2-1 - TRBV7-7 TGTGCCAGCAGCTTAGCAGGGTTCGGTAATGAGCAGTTCTTC CASSLAGFGNEQFF
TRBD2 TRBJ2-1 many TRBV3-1 TGTGCCAGCGGAATTTGGACTAGCGGGGACAATGAGCAGTTCTTC CASGIWTSGDNEQFF
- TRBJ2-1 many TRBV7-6 TGTGCCAGCAGCTTCCGAGGGAACAATGAGCAGTTCTTC CASSFRGNNEQFF
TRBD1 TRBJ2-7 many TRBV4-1 TGCGCCAGCAGCCAAGATGTTTGGAGACAGGGTTCGGTTGAGCAGTACTTC CASSQDVWRQGSVEQYF
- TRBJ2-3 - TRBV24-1 TGTGCCACCAGTGATTTGGGGGACACAGATACGCAGTATTTT CATSDLGDTDTQYF
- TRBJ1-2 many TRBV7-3 TGTGCCAGCAGCTCGCCGTATGGCTACACCTTC CASSSPYGYTF
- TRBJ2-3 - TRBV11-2 TGTGCCAGCAGCTTAACCGGGGGACTCACAGATACGCAGTATTTT CASSLTGGLTDTQYF
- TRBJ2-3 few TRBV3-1 TGTGCCAGCAGCCTGGGAAGGGGAACGCAGTATTTT CASSLGRGTQYF
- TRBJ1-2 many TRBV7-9 TGTGCCAGCAGCCGTCGACAGATCGGACCCTATGGCTACACCTTC CASSRRQIGPYGYTF
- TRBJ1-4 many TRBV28 TGTGCCAGCAGTTTTGGTGACAGAGATTCTGAAAAACTGTTTTTT CASSFGDRDSEKLFF
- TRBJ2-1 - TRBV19 TGTGCCAGTAATAGGGGAAAGACCTACAATGAGCAGTTCTTC CASNRGKTYNEQFF